Presented here are 6 T cell receptor beta chains from one specimen sequenced in a study of cytomegalovirus exposure and HLA in healthy donors. The PCR ran on 60 Vbeta and 13 Jbeta primers. Profiled with immunoSEQ multiplex PCR; TCRdb holds only in-frame clones, not every one. Of some 71,000 clones listed, approximately 70% are singletons. Material: PBMCs. These receptors originate from a woman aged 45-65 years in good health and CMV-seropositive.

The V gene is TRBV6-6, the J gene TRBJ2-7; D is perhaps TRBD1 (5 bases). Trimming took 4 bases from V and 3 from J, leaving 10 bases between them. Germline V gene data show CDR1 as MNHNY and CDR2 as SVGAGI (reference sequence). CDR3 length: 13 residues. CDR3 sequence reads: CASSLDKDYEQYF. The CDR3 coding sequence is TGTGCCAGCAGTTTGGACAAGGACTACGAGCAGTACTTC.

This chain joins TRBV7-9 and TRBJ2-3; D possibly corresponds to TRBD2 (5 bases). This CDR3 contains 13 residues. Per germline, CDR1 SEHNR and CDR2 FQNEAQ (reference sequence). Trimming cost V 2 bases and J 7 bases, with 10 bases left between them. The CDR3 DNA sequence: TGTGCCAGCAGCTTAAATGAGGGAAATACGCAGTATTTT. Translating it yields CASSLNEGNTQYF.

The V call is TRBV5-1, the J call TRBJ1-1; D gene uncertain. V shed 4 bases and J shed 5 bases, with 18 bases lying between them. The CDR3 covers 15 residues. Per the germline V gene, CDR1 is SGHRS and CDR2 is YFSETQ. CDR3 loop: CASSRGPEPRTEAFF. DNA of the CDR3: TGCGCCAGCAGCCGGGGTCCCGAACCAAGGACTGAAGCTTTCTTT.

This rearrangement joins TRBV7-5 to TRBJ2-4; the table gives TRBD1 as D, unverified against the DNA. TRBV7-5 is described as a pseudogene. The CDR3 covers 18 residues. CDR3 DNA: TGTGTCAGAAGTGACCGGGACAGGGGGACCCTATCCAAAAACATTCAGTACTTC. This encodes CVRSDRDRGTLSKNIQYF.

This chain uses TRBV18 with TRBJ1-5, with D maybe TRBD1 (5 bases). Trimming cost V 2 bases and J 0 bases, with 11 bases left between them. The CDR3 has 16 residues. The germline V gene has CDR1 KGHSH and CDR2 LQKENI. CDR3 amino acids: CASSPAGGDSNQPQHF. CDR3 in DNA: TGTGCCAGCTCACCAGCGGGGGGAGATAGCAATCAGCCCCAGCATTTT. The variable domain in full, with the rest retrieved from reference TRBV18 and TRBJ1-5, is NAGVMQNPRHLVRRRGQEARLRCSPMKGHSHVYWYRQLPEEGLKFMVYLQKENIIDESGMPKERFSAEFPKEGPSILRIQQVVRGDSAAYFCASSPAGGDSNQPQHFGDGTRLSIL.

The chain carries TRBV7-9 and TRBJ2-7; 12 bases match TRBD2. Germline V gene lookup returns CDR1 SEHNR and CDR2 FQNEAQ (reference sequence). Trimming cost V 1 base and J 4 bases; bases outside gene matches: 5. The CDR3 has 16 amino acids. The CDR3 region is CASSLEGLAGTYEQYF. CDR3 coding DNA: TGTGCCAGCAGCTTAGAAGGACTAGCGGGGACTTACGAGCAGTACTTC.